This TCR beta chain was documented in a study of identifying expanded T cells in peripheral blood. Profiled with immunoSEQ multiplex PCR; TCRdb holds only in-frame clones, not every one. The sample consists of roughly 100,000 clones, around 89% of them appearing once. Points on this clone: Its antigen remains unidentified.

The germline gives CDR1 MGHRA, CDR2 YSYEKL. The V and J ends lost 0 bases and 5 bases respectively, with 9 bases between them. The CDR3 length is 14 residues. Study-wide findings and caveats: Across healthy donors, higher total template counts meant significantly greater roughly two-week count variance.

Healthy donors had no documented immune events, such as infections, while sampled. The sequenced material came from blood. The clonotype originates from a person between 18 and 75 years old in good health. The V and J genes are TRBV4-1 and TRBJ2-3; D is uncertain. CDR3 DNA: TGCGCCAGCAGCCAAGATCTTTTTGGAGATACGCAGTATTTT. Residues: CASSQDLFGDTQYF.